The rows below give T cell receptor beta chains drawn from one sample of a study of cytomegalovirus exposure and HLA in healthy donors. This table comes from immunoSEQ multiplex PCR, and its TCRdb copy is limited to in-frame clones, with some not included. Of more than 55,000 clones detected, roughly four fifths appear once; the ten largest clones hold approximately 12%. The sequencing input was PBMCs. The receptors shown here come from a woman aged 55-70 years in good health and CMV-seropositive. Both conserved end residues are part of each CDR3. Each record gives: CDR3 length, D gene, V gene, clone size, J gene, CDR3 DNA, CDR3 protein. The D gene is left open where the match is weak. Clone size appears in some rows only: once, few, many, or a class for an expanded clone.

>16|TRBD2|TRBV19|-|TRBJ2-1
TGTGCCAGTAGTATAGGGGGGGTAGCGGGAGCAACTGAGCAGTTCTTC
CASSIGGVAGATEQFF
>11|-|TRBV27|once|TRBJ1-1
TGTGCCAGCAGTTTCGGGACTGAAGCTTTCTTT
CASSFGTEAFF
>14|-|TRBV6-5|-|TRBJ1-2
TGTGCAAGCAGTTACTTGGGGGCTGGCTATGGCTACACCTTC
CASSYLGAGYGYTF
>15|TRBD2|TRBV5-4|-|TRBJ2-1
TGTGCCAGCAGCTTCTCTAGCGGGGGATACAATGAGCAGTTCTTC
CASSFSSGGYNEQFF
>15|TRBD1|TRBV5-6|few|TRBJ2-4
TGTGCCAGCAGGCCAGGGGGCTCGAGCAAAAACATTCAGTACTTC
CASRPGGSSKNIQYF
>16|TRBD1|TRBV6-4|-|TRBJ2-2
TGTGCCAGCAGTGCCGGGGGACAGGGTGTCACCGGGGAGCTGTTTTTT
CASSAGGQGVTGELFF
>14|TRBD1|TRBV27|-|TRBJ2-7
TGTGCCAGCAGCCCCGACAGGGGGTTTTACGAGCAGTACTTC
CASSPDRGFYEQYF
>13|-|TRBV7-3|-|TRBJ1-1
TGTGCCAGCAGCTTGGGGGCCCCCACTGAAGCTTTCTTT
CASSLGAPTEAFF
>15|-|TRBV2|once|TRBJ1-1
TGTGCCAGCAGTGAGCAGCGCATGGGTTCGACTGAAGCTTTCTTT
CASSEQRMGSTEAFF
>17|-|TRBV1|-|TRBJ2-2
TGCACCAGCAGTCCCTTCCCCGCGGGGGGATCGGCCGGGGAGCTGTTTTTT
CTSSPFPAGGSAGELFF
>12|TRBD1|TRBV19|-|TRBJ1-2
TGTGCCAGTACCAGACAGGGCTCTGGCTACACCTTC
CASTRQGSGYTF
>14|TRBD1|TRBV6-6|-|TRBJ1-5
TGTGCCAGCAGTTATTCGGACAGGGCTCAGCCCCAGCATTTT
CASSYSDRAQPQHF
>15|TRBD2|TRBV11-2|-|TRBJ2-1
TGTGCCAGCAGCCGGGGGGGGAGCTCCTACAATGAGCAGTTCTTC
CASSRGGSSYNEQFF
>14|TRBD1|TRBV15|-|TRBJ1-6
TGTGCCACCAGCAGTAGGGGGCGGGGCGCACCCCTCCACTTT
CATSSRGRGAPLHF
>16|-|TRBV5-8|-|TRBJ2-3
TGTGCCAGCAGCATTGGTAGCCTTCATGACACAGATACGCAGTATTTT
CASSIGSLHDTDTQYF
>10|-|TRBV2|few|TRBJ1-1
TGTGCCAGCAGTGGGGCCGAAGCTTTCTTT
CASSGAEAFF
>13|-|TRBV28|-|TRBJ1-1
TGTGCCAGCAGTTTATTGGGAGTCCCTGAAGCTTTCTTT
CASSLLGVPEAFF
>14|TRBD1|TRBV7-9|-|TRBJ1-2
TGTGCCAGCAGCTTAGGGGGGGACAGCTATGGCTACACCTTC
CASSLGGDSYGYTF
>14|-|TRBV11-3|-|TRBJ2-1
TGTGCCAGCAGCTTAGAAGACAGTTACAATGAGCAGTTCTTC
CASSLEDSYNEQFF
>15|-|TRBV2|-|TRBJ1-2
TGTGCCAGCAATGCGGGGCGCGGGGAAAACAATGGCTACACCTTC
CASNAGRGENNGYTF
>12|-|TRBV6-6|-|TRBJ2-7
TGTGCCAGTAGTGGAAGGGGTCCCGAGCAGTACTTC
CASSGRGPEQYF
>17|TRBD2|TRBV2|few|TRBJ2-2
TGTGCCAGCAATACTGGACTAGCGGGAGGTAGGGGCGGGGAGCTGTTTTTT
CASNTGLAGGRGGELFF
>15|-|TRBV4-1|-|TRBJ1-3
TGCGCCAGCAGCGAAGGACAGACCTCTGGAAACACCATATATTTT
CASSEGQTSGNTIYF
>16|TRBD2|TRBV18|-|TRBJ2-1
TGTGCCAGCTCACCACCACGGGAGGCCATAAAGGCAGAGCAGTTCTTC
CASSPPREAIKAEQFF
>12|TRBD1|TRBV4-1|-|TRBJ1-4
TGCGCAGCCGGGACAGGGGGTGAAAAACTGTTTTTT
CAAGTGGEKLFF
>14|-|TRBV4-1|few|TRBJ1-4
TGCGCCAGCAGTCCTGGCCCCACTAATGAAAAACTGTTTTTT
CASSPGPTNEKLFF
>15|TRBD2|TRBV10-3|few|TRBJ2-1
TGTGCCATCAGCAAAGCCGGGACTAGTTGGAATGAGCAGTTCTTC
CAISKAGTSWNEQFF
>14|TRBD1|TRBV6-6|-|TRBJ2-7
TGTGCCAGCACCCTAGGACAGGCGTCCTACGAGCAGTACTTC
CASTLGQASYEQYF
>16|-|TRBV4-1|-|TRBJ1-5
TGCGCCAGCAGCCAAGTGCCAGGAGGGGTGAATCAGCCCCAGCATTTT
CASSQVPGGVNQPQHF
>15|-|TRBV4-1|few|TRBJ1-1
TGCGCCAGCAGCCAAGTGGACCGGGACACCACTGAAGCTTTCTTT
CASSQVDRDTTEAFF
>16|TRBD2|TRBV5-4|-|TRBJ2-2
TGTGCCAGCAGCTTTAGCCTAGCGGGGAACACCGGGGAGCTGTTTTTT
CASSFSLAGNTGELFF
>17|TRBD1|TRBV4-1|-|TRBJ1-5
TGCGCCAGCAGCCAAGATGGTGGAGGACAGGGGGGTCAGCCCCAGCATTTT
CASSQDGGGQGGQPQHF
>16|-|TRBV18|-|TRBJ1-1
TGTGCCAGCTCACGTAATAGAGGCCATAAGAACACTGAAGCTTTCTTT
CASSRNRGHKNTEAFF
>14|TRBD2|TRBV2|-|TRBJ2-1
TGTGCCAGCAGGAAACTAGCGGCCTACAATGAGCAGTTCTTC
CASRKLAAYNEQFF
>13|-|TRBV5-1|once|TRBJ2-7
TGCGCCAGCAGCTTGGATGGACGAGGGGAGCAGTACTTC
CASSLDGRGEQYF
>14|-|TRBV30|-|TRBJ2-2
TGTGCCTGGAGTGTAAAAGGGGGAACCGGGGAGCTGTTTTTT
CAWSVKGGTGELFF
>14|TRBD2|TRBV7-2|-|TRBJ2-1
TGTGCCAGCAGCCGACTAGCGGTTTACAATGAGCAGTTCTTC
CASSRLAVYNEQFF
>15|TRBD1|TRBV5-8|-|TRBJ2-2
TGTGCCAGCAGCGCTGGACAGGGGCCCACCGGGGAGCTGTTTTTT
CASSAGQGPTGELFF
>14|TRBD2|TRBV2|few|TRBJ2-3
TGTGCCACCGCACCCGCGGGGGTCACAGATACGCAGTATTTT
CATAPAGVTDTQYF
>16|TRBD1|TRBV6-1|-|TRBJ1-5
TGTGCCAGCAGTGAAATCTGGAACCCGACAGGGCAGCCCCAGCATTTT
CASSEIWNPTGQPQHF
>18|-|TRBV30|few|TRBJ1-3
TGTGCCTGGAGCGACGATGCCCCGGGTATCTTCTCTGGAAACACCATATATTTT
CAWSDDAPGIFSGNTIYF
>14|TRBD2|TRBV11-2|-|TRBJ2-2
TGTGCCAGCAGCTTACGGGGGGGCATCGGGGAGCTGTTTTTT
CASSLRGGIGELFF
>15|TRBD1|TRBV9|-|TRBJ2-5
TGTGCCAGCAGCCCCTGGACAGGATCTGGAGAGACCCAGTACTTC
CASSPWTGSGETQYF
>14|TRBD1|TRBV6-5|-|TRBJ2-1
TGTGCCAGCAGTTGGGACAGGGGGACCAATGAGCAGTTCTTC
CASSWDRGTNEQFF
>14|TRBD1|TRBV7-2|-|TRBJ1-1
TGTGCCAGCACAAACAGGGGGCAGTTCACTGAAGCTTTCTTT
CASTNRGQFTEAFF
>14|-|TRBV4-1|-|TRBJ2-3
TGCGCCAGCAGCCGGGGGCAGGCTGCAGATACGCAGTATTTT
CASSRGQAADTQYF
>14|-|TRBV18|few|TRBJ1-1
TGTGCCAGCTCCGGGGTTCTACAGGGCGGTGAAGCTTTCTTT
CASSGVLQGGEAFF
>11|-|TRBV27|-|TRBJ1-1
TGTGCCAGCAGTTTTCGGCAGGTGGCTTTCTTT
CASSFRQVAFF
>15|-|TRBV5-1|-|TRBJ2-5
TGCGCCAGCACCGCCCGTGGTGGGAGTGCGGAGACCCAGTACTTC
CASTARGGSAETQYF